This entry features one T cell receptor beta chain sequence. The clone's antigen remains unknown. Base qualities are not at hand, and no much larger clone is one base apart. This entry belongs to a study of T cells in tuberculosis (dated by TCRdb to the late 2010s). Describing the broader study: To characterize T cells specific for the mycobacterial lipid antigen glucose monomycolate (GMM), the study used CD1B tetramers together with high-throughput TCR immunosequencing. PBMC from active tuberculosis patients were archived either before standard anti-tuberculosis treatment began or within 7 days of its start. IGRA-negative adolescents, IGRA-positive adolescents with latent tuberculosis and adults with active tuberculosis, about nine per group, were compared in a South African clinical cohort.

TCR libraries were generated with the immunoSEQ multiplex PCR assay, using TCR-beta and/or TCR-alpha/delta assays for each sample. Amplified TCR libraries were sequenced on the Illumina high-throughput platform. In the paper's pipeline: Clustering and dimensionality reduction relied on pairwise TCRdist distances among GMM-specific receptors from T cells that were either sorted ex vivo or expanded in vitro. Each clinical repertoire received a mean NN-distance score, defined as the average TCRdist to the nearest 10% of tetramer-positive reference sequences. GEM TCR motif frequency was computed as the fraction of unique TCRs matching known GEM sequences by V/J usage and CDR3 length. Linear discriminant analysis with leave-one-out cross-validation, implemented in scikit-learn, was used to classify active tuberculosis. TCRdb obtained this table from immuneACCESS and retained in-frame rearrangements with V and J assigned. These tables miss some clones; where compared with another copy, unresolved V genes account for less than half of the shortfall, and the remainder is unexplained. V and J calls plus clone size are reproduced from that table; the DNA served to infer D and trimming. The sample table contains tens of thousands of clones; only one count was recorded for about 91% of them. 6.5% to 7% of the sample comes from the top ten.

Results and caveats for the whole study, not just this receptor: A classifier using the diverse GMM-specific repertoire reached roughly 90% accuracy (AUROC roughly 0.9), compared with about 63% accuracy using GEM motif frequencies. Which clinical samples got chosen depended on the availability of cryopreserved specimens, and the active tuberculosis cases were adults, whereas the controls were adolescents. Smaller mean NN-distances to GMM-specific TCRs were observed in active tuberculosis TCR-alpha repertoires than in IGRA-negative controls, suggesting clonal expansion of GMM-specific TCRs. Shorter CDR3-alpha lengths in active tuberculosis patients partly drove the smaller NN-distances, and the TCR-beta difference was not statistically significant.

According to the study, the label for this sample's time point signals: new active TB diagnosis, blood taken before or within 7 days of starting treatment. Patients with active tuberculosis were defined as newly diagnosed, HIV-seronegative South African adults aged 18 years or older. Confirmation of active tuberculosis was based on positive sputum smear microscopy and/or a positive M. tuberculosis culture. Unsorted cryopreserved PBMC were immunosequenced, covering on average roughly 100,000 T cells per clinical donor. V is clipped by 6 bases and J by 5 bases, and the sequence between their germline boundaries is 12 bases long. From the cysteine through the phenylalanine, the CDR3 covers 13 amino acids. Of all the DNA, just the CDR3 is kept, 39 bases in frame from base 1. For CDR1 and CDR2, the germline V gene lists SNHLY and FYNNEI.

This sequence uses TRBV2 and TRBJ2-3; confidence is insufficient to name the D gene. Source: PBMCs, taken at tuberculosis diagnosis. The origin of this receptor is an adult with tuberculosis. The CDR3 sequence is CASRRPMEDTQYF. The sequence in DNA is TGTGCCAGCAGGCGGCCGATGGAAGATACGCAGTATTTT. The full variable domain, with segments outside the CDR3 supplied by the reference TRBV2 and TRBJ2-3 proteins, appears as EPEVTQTPSHQVTQMGQEVILRCVPISNHLYFYWYRQILGQKVEFLVSFYNNEISEKSEIFDDQFSVERPDGSNFTLKIRSTKLEDSAMYFCASRRPMEDTQYFGPGTRLTVL.